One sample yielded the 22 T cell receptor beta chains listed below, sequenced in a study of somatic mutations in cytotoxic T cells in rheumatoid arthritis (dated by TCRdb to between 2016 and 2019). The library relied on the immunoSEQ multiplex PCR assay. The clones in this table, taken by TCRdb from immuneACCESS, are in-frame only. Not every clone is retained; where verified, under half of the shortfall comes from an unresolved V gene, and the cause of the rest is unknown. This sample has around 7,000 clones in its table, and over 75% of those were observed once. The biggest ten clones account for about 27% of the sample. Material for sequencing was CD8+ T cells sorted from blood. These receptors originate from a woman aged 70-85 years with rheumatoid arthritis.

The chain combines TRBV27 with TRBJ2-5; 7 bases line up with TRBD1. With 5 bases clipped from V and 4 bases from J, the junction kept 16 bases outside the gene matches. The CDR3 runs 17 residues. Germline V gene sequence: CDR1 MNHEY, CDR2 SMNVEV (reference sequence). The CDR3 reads CASSPWTVQGNPETQYF. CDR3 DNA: TGTGCCAGCAGTCCATGGACAGTACAGGGGAACCCAGAGACCCAGTACTTC.

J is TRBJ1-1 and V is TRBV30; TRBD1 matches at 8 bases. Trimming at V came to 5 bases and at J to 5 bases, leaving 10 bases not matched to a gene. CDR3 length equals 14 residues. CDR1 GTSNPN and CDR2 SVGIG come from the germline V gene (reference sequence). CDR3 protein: CAWEAGQDGTEAFF. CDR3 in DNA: TGTGCCTGGGAGGCGGGACAGGACGGTACTGAAGCTTTCTTT.

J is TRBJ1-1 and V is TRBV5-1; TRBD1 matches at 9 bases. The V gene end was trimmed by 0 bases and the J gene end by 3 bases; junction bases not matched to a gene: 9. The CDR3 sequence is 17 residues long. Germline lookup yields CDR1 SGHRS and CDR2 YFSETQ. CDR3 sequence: CASSLDGQGIPHTEAFF. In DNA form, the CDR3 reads TGCGCCAGCAGCTTGGATGGACAGGGGATCCCTCACACTGAAGCTTTCTTT.

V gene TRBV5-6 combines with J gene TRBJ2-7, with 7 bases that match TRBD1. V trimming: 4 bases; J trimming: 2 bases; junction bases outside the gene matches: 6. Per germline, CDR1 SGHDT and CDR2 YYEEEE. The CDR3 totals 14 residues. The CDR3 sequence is CASSPSDRPYEQYF. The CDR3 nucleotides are TGTGCCAGCAGCCCTTCGGACAGGCCCTACGAGCAGTACTTC.

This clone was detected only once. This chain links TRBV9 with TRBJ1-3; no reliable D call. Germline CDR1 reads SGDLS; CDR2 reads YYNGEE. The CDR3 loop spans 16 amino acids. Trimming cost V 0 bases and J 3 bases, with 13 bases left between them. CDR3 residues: CASSVGAAGSGNTIYF. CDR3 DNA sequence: TGTGCCAGCAGCGTAGGGGCAGCCGGGAGTGGAAACACCATATATTTT. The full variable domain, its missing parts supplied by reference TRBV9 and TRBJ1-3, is DSGVTQTPKHLITATGQRVTLRCSPRSGDLSVYWYQQSLDQGLQFLIQYYNGEERAKGNILERFSAQQFPDLHSELNLSSLELGDSALYFCASSVGAAGSGNTIYFGEGSWLTVV.

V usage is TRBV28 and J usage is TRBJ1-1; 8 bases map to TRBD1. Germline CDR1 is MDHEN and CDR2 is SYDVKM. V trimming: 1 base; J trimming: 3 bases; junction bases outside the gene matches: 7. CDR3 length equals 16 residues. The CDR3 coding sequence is TGTGCCAGCAGTTTATTAGGACAGGGCGGCCACACTGAAGCTTTCTTT. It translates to CASSLLGQGGHTEAFF.

CDR3 coding DNA: TGTGCCAGCAGCTTAGCAGTCTTCACGACAGATACGCAGTATTTT. Its translation is CASSLAVFTTDTQYF. This rearrangement joins TRBV11-3 to TRBJ2-3, with D uncertain. Trimming removed 1 base from V and 3 bases from J, with 11 bases in between. The CDR3 covers 15 residues. The V gene's germline CDR1 is SGHNT and CDR2 YENEEA.

This CDR3 reads CASSAGFNTEAFF. CDR3 sequence (DNA): TGTGCCAGCAGCGCAGGATTCAACACTGAAGCTTTCTTT. The genes are TRBV7-3 and TRBJ1-1; D uncertain. CDR3 size: 13 residues. Trimming stripped 5 bases from V and 2 bases from J, with 9 bases between. Germline CDR1 reads SGHTA; CDR2 reads FQGTGA.

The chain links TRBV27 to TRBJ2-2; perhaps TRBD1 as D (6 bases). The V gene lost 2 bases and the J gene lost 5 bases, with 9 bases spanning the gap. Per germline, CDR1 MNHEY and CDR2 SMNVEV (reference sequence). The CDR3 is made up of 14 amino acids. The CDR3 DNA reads TGTGCCAGCAGTTTAACAGGGTGGACCGGGGAGCTGTTTTTT. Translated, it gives CASSLTGWTGELFF.

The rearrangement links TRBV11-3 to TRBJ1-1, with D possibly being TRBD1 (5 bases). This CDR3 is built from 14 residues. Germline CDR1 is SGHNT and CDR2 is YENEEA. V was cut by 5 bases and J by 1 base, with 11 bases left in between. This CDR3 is CASSPRGGNTEAFF. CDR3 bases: TGTGCCAGCAGCCCCCGCGGGGGGAACACTGAAGCTTTCTTT.

The chain's CDR3 is CASGFDPGNTEAFF. DNA for the CDR3: TGTGCTAGTGGTTTCGACCCGGGGAACACTGAAGCTTTCTTT. V gene TRBV12-5 combines with J gene TRBJ1-1; the D is unclear. This CDR3 spans 14 amino acids. Looked up from germline, CDR1 is LGHNT and CDR2 is FRNRAP. V was cut by 3 bases and J by 1 base, with 9 bases left in between.

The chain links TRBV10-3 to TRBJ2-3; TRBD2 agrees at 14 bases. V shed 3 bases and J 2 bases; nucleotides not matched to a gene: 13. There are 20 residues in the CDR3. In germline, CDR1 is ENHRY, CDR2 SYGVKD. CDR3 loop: CAISDRVRETSGRATDTQYF. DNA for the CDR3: TGTGCCATCAGTGACCGTGTCCGAGAGACTAGCGGGAGGGCCACAGATACGCAGTATTTT.

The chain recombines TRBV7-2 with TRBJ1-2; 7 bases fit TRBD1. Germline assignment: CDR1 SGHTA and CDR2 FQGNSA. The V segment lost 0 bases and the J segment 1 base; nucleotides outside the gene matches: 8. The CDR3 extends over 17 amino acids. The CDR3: CASSLAAGGLFNYGYTF. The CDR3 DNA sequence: TGTGCCAGCAGCTTAGCGGCAGGGGGATTATTTAACTATGGCTACACCTTC. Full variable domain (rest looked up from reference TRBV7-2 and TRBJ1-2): GAGVSQSPSNKVTEKGKDVELRCDPISGHTALYWYRQSLGQGLEFLIYFQGNSAPDKSGLPSDRFSAERTGGSVSTLTIQRTQQEDSAVYLCASSLAAGGLFNYGYTFGSGTRLTVV.

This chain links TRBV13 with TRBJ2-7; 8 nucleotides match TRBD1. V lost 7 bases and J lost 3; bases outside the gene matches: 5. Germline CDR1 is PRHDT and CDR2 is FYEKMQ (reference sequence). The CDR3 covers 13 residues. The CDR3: CASTDRENYEQYF. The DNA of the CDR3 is TGTGCCAGCACGGACAGGGAGAACTACGAGCAGTACTTC.

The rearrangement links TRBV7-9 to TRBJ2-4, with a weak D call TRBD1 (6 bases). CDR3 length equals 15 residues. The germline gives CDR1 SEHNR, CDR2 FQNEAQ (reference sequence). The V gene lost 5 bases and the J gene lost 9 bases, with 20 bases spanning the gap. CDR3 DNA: TGTGCCAGCAGCATCTCGGACAGCCCTAATGGCATTCAGTACTTC. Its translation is CASSISDSPNGIQYF. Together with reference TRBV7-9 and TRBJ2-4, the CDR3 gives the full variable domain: DTGVSQNPRHKITKRGQNVTFRCDPISEHNRLYWYRQTLGQGPEFLTYFQNEAQLEKSRLLSDRFSAERPKGSFSTLEIQRTEQGDSAMYLCASSISDSPNGIQYFGAGTRLSVL.

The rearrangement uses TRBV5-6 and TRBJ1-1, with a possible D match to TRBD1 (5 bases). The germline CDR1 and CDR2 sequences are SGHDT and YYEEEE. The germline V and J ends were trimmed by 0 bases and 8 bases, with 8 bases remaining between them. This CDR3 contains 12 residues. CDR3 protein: CASSLAYREAFF. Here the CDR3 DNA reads TGTGCCAGCAGCTTGGCGTACAGGGAAGCTTTCTTT.

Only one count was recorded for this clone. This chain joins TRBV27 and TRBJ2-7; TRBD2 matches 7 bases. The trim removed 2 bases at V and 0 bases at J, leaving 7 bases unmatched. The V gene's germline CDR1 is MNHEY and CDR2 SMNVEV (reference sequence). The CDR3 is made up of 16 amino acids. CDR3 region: CASSLKGREPSYEQYF. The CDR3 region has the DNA TGTGCCAGCAGTTTAAAGGGGCGGGAGCCCTCCTACGAGCAGTACTTC.

The CDR3: CASSLGGRYEQYF. The CDR3 DNA is TGTGCCAGTTCCCTGGGGGGACGCTACGAGCAGTACTTC. The V call is TRBV7-6, the J call TRBJ2-7; perhaps TRBD2 as D (6 bases). Deletions cut 9 bases from V and 3 bases from J, with 15 bases between. This CDR3 is built from 13 residues. Germline loops: CDR1 SGHVS, CDR2 FNYEAQ.

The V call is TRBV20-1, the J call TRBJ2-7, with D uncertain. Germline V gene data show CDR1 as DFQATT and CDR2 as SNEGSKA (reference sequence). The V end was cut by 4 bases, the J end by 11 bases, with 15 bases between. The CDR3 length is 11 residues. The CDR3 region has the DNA TGCAGTGCTAATGATGGCTGGGCCGAGTACTTC. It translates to CSANDGWAEYF.

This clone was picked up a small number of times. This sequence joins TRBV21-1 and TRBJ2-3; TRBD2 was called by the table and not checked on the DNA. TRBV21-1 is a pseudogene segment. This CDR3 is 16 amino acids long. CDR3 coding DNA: TGTGCCAGCAGCCCCTTTCGCTGCGGCCCGCGGGATACGCAGTATTTT. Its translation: CASSPFRCGPRDTQYF.

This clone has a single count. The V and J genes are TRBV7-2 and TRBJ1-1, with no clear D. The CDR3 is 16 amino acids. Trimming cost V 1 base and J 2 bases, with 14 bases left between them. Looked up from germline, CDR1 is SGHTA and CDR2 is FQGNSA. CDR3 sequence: CASSLGVGSGNTEAFF. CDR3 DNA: TGTGCCAGCAGCTTAGGGGTAGGTTCGGGTAACACTGAAGCTTTCTTT.

CDR3 residues: CASVPAAELNTEAFF. The CDR3 coding sequence is TGTGCCAGCGTCCCCGCGGCAGAACTAAACACTGAAGCTTTCTTT. V is TRBV27 and J is TRBJ1-1; no firm D call. V lost 8 bases and J lost 2, with 18 bases in between. Per germline, CDR1 MNHEY and CDR2 SMNVEV (reference sequence). The CDR3 sequence is 15 residues long.